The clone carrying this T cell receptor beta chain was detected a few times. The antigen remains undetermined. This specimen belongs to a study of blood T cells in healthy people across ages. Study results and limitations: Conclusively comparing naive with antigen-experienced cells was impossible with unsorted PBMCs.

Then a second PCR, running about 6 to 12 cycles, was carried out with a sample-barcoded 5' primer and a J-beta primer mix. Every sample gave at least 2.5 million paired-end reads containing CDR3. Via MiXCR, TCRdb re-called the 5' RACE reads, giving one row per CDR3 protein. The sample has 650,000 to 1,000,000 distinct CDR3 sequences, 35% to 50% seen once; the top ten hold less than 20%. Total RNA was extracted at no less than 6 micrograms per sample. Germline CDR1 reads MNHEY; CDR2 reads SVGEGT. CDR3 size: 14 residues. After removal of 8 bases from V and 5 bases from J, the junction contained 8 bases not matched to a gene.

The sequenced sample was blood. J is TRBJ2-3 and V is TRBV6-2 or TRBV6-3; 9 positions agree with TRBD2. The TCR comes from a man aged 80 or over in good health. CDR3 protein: CASRAAGGLDTQYF. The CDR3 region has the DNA TGTGCCAGCCGGGCAGCGGGAGGTTTAGATACGCAGTATTTT.